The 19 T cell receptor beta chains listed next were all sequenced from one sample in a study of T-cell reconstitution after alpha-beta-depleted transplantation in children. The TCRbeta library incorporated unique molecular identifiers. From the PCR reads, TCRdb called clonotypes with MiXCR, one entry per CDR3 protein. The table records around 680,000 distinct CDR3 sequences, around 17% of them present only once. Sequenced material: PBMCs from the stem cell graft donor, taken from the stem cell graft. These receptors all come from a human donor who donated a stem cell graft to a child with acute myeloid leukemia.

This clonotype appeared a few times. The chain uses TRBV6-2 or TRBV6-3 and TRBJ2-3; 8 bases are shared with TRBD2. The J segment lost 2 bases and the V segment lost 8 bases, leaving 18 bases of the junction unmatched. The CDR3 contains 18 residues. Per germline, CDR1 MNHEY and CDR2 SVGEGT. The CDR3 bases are TGTGCCAGCGGGTATCAGCGGGGGCCCGAACTCTACACAGATACGCAGTATTTT. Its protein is CASGYQRGPELYTDTQYF.

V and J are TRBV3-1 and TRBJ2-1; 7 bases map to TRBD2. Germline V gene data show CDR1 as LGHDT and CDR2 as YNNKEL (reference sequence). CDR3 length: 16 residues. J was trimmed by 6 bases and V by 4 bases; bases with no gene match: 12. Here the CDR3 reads CASSPRTRVFSNEQFF. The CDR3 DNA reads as TGTGCCAGCAGCCCCAGGACTAGAGTCTTCTCCAATGAGCAGTTCTTC.

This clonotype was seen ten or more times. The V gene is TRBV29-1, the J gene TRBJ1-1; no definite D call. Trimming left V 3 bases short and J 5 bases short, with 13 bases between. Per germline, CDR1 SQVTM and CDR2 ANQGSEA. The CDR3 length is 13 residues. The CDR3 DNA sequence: TGCAGCGTTGAGAAGGGTGTTTGGACTGAAGCTTTCTTT. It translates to CSVEKGVWTEAFF.

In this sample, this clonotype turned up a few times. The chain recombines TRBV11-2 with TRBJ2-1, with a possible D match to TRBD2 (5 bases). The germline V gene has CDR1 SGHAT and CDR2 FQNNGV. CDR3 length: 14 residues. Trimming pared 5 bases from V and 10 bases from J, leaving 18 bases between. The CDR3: CASSPGPEGGEQFF. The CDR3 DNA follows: TGTGCCAGCAGCCCCGGCCCCGAGGGCGGGGAGCAGTTCTTC.

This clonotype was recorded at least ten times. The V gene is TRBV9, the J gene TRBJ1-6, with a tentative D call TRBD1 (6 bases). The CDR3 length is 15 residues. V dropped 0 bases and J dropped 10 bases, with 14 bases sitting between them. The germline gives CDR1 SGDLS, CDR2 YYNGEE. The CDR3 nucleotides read TGTGCCAGCAGCGTAGATACAGGGCTCGAATCACCCCTCCACTTT. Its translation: CASSVDTGLESPLHF.

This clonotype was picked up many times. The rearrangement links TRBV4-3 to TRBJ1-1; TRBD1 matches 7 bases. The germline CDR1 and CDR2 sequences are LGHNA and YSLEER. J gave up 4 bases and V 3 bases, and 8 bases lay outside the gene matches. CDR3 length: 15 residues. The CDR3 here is CASSQVDRLSTEAFF. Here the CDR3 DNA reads TGCGCCAGCAGCCAGGTGGACAGGTTGAGCACTGAAGCTTTCTTT.

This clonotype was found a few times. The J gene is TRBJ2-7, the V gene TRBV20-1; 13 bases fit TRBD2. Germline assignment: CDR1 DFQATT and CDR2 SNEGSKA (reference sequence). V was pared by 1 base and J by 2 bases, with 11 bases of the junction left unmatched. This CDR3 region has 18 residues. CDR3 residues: CSARGAGLAGWKAYEQYF. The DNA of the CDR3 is TGCAGTGCTAGAGGGGCGGGACTAGCGGGATGGAAGGCCTACGAGCAGTACTTC.

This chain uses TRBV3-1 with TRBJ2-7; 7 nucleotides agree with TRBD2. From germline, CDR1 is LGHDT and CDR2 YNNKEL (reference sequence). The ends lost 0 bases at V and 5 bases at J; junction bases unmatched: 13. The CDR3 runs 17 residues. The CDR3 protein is CASSQEVGGAYYDEQYF. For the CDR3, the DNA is TGTGCCAGCAGCCAAGAAGTGGGAGGGGCCTACTACGACGAGCAGTACTTC.

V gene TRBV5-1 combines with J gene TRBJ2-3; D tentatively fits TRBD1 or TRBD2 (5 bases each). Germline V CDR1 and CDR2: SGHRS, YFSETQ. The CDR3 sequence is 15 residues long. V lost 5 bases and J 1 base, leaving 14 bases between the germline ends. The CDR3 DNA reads TGCGCCAGCAGTCCTCGGGACCCCCGCACAGATACGCAGTATTTT. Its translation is CASSPRDPRTDTQYF.

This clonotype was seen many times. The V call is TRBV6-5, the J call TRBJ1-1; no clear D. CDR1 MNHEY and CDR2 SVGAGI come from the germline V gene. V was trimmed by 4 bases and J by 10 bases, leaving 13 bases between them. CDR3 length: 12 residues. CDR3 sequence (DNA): TGTGCCAGCAGTTCAGATGCGGTGATAGCTTTCTTT. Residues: CASSSDAVIAFF.

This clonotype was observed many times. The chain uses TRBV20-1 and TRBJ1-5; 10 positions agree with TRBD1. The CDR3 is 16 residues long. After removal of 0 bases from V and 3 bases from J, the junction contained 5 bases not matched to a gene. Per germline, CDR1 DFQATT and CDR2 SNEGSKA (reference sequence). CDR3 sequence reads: CSARDIDRGPNQPQHF. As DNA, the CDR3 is TGCAGTGCTAGAGATATAGACAGGGGGCCCAATCAGCCCCAGCATTTT.

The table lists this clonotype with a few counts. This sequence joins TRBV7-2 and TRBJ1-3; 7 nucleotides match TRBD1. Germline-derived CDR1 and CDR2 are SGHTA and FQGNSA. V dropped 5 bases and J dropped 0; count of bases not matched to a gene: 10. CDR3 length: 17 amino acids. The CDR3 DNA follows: TGTGCCAGCAGCCTCGTCGGGGGGACAGCCTCTGGAAACACCATATATTTT. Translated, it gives CASSLVGGTASGNTIYF.

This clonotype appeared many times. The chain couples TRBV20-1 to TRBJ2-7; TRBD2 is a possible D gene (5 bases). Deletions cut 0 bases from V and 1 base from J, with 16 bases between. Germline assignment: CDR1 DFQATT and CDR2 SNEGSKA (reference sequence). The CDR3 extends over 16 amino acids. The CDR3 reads CSARDNVESGSYEQYF. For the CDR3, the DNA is TGCAGTGCTAGAGATAATGTCGAGTCGGGGTCCTACGAGCAGTACTTC.

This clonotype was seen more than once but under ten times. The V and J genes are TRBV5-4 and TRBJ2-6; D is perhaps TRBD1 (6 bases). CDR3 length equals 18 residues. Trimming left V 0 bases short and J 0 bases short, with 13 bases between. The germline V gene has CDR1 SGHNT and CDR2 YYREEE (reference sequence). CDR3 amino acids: CASSLEGGTHSGANVLTF. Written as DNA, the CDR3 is TGTGCCAGCAGCTTGGAAGGGGGAACTCACTCTGGGGCCAACGTCCTGACTTTC.

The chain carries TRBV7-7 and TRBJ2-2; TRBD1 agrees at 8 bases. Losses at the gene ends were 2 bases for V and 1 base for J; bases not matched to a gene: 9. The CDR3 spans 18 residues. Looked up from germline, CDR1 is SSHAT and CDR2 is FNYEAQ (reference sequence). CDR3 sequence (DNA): TGTGCCAGCAGCTTAAGTCAGGGGGCGATGAGGAACACCGGGGAGCTGTTTTTT. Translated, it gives CASSLSQGAMRNTGELFF.

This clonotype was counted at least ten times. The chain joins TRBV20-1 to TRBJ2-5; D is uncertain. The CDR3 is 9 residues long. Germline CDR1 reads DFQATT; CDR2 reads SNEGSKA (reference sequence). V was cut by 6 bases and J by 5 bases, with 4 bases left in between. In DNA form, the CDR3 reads TGCAGTGCGGGGGAGACCCAGTACTTC. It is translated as CSAGETQYF.

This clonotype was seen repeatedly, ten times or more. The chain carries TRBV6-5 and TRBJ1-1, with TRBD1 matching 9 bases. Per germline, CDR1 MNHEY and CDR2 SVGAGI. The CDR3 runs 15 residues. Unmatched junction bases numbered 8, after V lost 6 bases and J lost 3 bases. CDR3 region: CASRGQGAWDTEAFF. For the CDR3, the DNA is TGTGCCAGCAGGGGACAGGGAGCGTGGGACACTGAAGCTTTCTTT.

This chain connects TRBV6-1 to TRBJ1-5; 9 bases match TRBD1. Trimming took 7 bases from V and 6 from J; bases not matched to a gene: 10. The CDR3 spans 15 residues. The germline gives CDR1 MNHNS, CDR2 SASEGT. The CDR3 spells CASNVDRGGGQPQHF. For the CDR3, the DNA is TGTGCCAGCAACGTGGACAGGGGTGGTGGTCAGCCCCAGCATTTT.

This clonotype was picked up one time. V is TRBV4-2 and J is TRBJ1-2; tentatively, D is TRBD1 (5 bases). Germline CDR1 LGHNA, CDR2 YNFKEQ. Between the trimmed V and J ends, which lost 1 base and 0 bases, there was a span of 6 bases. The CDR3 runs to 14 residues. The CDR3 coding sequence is TGTGCCAGCAGCCAAGTAGGGGCTAACTATGGCTACACCTTC. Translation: CASSQVGANYGYTF.